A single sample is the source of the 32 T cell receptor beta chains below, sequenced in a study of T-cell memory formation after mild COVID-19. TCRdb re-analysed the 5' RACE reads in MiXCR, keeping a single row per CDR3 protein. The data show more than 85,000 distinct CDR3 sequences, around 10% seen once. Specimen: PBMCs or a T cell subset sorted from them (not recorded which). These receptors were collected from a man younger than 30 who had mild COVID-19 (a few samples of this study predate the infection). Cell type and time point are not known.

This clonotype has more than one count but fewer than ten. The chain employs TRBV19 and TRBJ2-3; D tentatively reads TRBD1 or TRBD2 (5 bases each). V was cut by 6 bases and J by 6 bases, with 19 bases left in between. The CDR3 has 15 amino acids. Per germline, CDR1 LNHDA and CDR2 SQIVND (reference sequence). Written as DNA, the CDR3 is TGTGCCAGTAGGGATGTCAGGGAGACCACGGATACGCAGTATTTT. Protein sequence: CASRDVRETTDTQYF.

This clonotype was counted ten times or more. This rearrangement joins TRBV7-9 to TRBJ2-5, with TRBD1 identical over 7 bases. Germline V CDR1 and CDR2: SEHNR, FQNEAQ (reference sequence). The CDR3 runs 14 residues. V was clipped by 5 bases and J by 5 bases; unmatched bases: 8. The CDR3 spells CASSTAGGRETQYF. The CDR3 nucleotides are TGTGCCAGCAGCACCGCAGGGGGTCGGGAGACCCAGTACTTC.

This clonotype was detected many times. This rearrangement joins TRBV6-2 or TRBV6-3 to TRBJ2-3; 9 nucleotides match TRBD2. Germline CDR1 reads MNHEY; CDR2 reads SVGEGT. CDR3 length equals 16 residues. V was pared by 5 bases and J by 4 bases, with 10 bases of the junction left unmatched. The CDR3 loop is CASSRPPGGGADTQYF. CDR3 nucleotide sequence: TGTGCCAGCAGTCGACCCCCGGGCGGGGGGGCAGATACGCAGTATTTT.

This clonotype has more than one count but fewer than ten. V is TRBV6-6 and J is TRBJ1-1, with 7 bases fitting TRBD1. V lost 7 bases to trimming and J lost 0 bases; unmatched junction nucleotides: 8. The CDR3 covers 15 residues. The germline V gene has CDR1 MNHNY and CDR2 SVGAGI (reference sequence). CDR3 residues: CASNFADRLNTEAFF. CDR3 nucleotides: TGTGCCAGCAACTTTGCGGACAGGTTGAACACTGAAGCTTTCTTT.

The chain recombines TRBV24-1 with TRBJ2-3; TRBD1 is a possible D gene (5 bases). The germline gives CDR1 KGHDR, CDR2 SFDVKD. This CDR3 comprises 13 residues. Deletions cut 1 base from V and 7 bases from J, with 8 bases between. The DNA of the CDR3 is TGTGCCACCAGTGATTTAGGGGATAATACGCAGTATTTT. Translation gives CATSDLGDNTQYF.

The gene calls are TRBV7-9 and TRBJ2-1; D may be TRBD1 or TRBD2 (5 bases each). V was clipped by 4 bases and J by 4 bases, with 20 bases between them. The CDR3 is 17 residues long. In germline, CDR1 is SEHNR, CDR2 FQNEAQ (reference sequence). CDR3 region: CASSSRETGTTYNEQFF. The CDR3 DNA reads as TGTGCCAGCAGCTCACGGGAAACCGGGACGACTTACAATGAGCAGTTCTTC. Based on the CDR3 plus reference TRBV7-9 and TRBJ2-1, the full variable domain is DTGVSQNPRHKITKRGQNVTFRCDPISEHNRLYWYRQTLGQGPEFLTYFQNEAQLEKSRLLSDRFSAERPKGSFSTLEIQRTEQGDSAMYLCASSSRETGTTYNEQFFGPGTRLTVL.

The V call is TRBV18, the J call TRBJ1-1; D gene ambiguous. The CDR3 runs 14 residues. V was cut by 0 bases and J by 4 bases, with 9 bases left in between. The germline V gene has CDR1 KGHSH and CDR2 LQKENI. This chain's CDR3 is CASSPPSPSTEAFF. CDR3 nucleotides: TGTGCCAGCTCACCACCGTCCCCCAGCACTGAAGCTTTCTTT.

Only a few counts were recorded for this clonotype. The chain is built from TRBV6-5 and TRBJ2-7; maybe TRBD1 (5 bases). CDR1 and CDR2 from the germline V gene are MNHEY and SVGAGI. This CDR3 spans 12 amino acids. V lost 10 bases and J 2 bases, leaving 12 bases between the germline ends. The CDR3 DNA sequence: TGTGCCACAGGGCCCAGCACCTACGAGCAGTACGTC. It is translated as CATGPSTYEQYV.

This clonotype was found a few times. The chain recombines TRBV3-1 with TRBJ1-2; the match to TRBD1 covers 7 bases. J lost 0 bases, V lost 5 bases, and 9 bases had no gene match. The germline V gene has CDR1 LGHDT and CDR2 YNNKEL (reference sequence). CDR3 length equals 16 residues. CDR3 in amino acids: CASSSPWDSTNYGYTF. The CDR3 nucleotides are TGTGCCAGCAGCTCGCCTTGGGACAGTACTAACTATGGCTACACCTTC.

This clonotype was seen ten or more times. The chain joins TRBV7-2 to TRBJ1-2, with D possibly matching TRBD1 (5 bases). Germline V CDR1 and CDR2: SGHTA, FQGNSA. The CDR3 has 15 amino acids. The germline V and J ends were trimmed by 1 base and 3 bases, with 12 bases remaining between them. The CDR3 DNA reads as TGTGCCAGCAGCTTAGTTGGGGGGGTGGACTATGGCTACACCTTC. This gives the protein CASSLVGGVDYGYTF. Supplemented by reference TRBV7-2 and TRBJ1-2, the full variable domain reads GAGVSQSPSNKVTEKGKDVELRCDPISGHTALYWYRQSLGQGLEFLIYFQGNSAPDKSGLPSDRFSAERTGGSVSTLTIQRTQQEDSAVYLCASSLVGGVDYGYTFGSGTRLTVV.

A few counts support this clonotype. CDR3 residues: CASSPFEDSHTDTQYF. In nucleotides, the CDR3 is TGTGCCAGCAGCCCCTTCGAGGACAGTCACACAGATACGCAGTATTTT. The J gene is TRBJ2-3, the V gene TRBV7-2; tentatively, D is TRBD1 (6 bases). V was cut by 5 bases and J by 2 bases, with 17 bases left in between. Germline V gene data show CDR1 as SGHTA and CDR2 as FQGNSA. The CDR3 length is 16 residues.

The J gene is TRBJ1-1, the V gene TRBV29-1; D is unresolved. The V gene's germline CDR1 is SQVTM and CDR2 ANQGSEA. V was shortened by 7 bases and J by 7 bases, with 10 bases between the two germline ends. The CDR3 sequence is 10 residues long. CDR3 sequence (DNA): TGCAGCGGTGGACGGGATGAAGCTTTCTTT. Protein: CSGGRDEAFF.

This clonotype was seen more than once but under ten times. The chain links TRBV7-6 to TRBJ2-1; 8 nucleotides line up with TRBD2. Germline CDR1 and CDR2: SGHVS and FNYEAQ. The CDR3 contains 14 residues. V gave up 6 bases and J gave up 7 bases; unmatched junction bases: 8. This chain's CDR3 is CASSRGLASNEQFF. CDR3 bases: TGTGCCAGCAGTAGAGGACTAGCATCTAATGAGCAGTTCTTC.

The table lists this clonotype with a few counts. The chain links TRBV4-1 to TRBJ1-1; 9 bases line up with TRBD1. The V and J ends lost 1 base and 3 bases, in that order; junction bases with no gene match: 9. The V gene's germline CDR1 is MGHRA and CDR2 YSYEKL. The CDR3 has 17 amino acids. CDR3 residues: CASSQVGQGLLDTEAFF. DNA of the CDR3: TGCGCCAGCAGCCAAGTGGGACAGGGACTGTTGGACACTGAAGCTTTCTTT.

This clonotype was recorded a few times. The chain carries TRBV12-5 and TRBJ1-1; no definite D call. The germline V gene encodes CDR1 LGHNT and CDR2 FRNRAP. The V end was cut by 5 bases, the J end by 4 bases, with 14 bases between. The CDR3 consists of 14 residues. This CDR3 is CASGLRPSPTEAFF. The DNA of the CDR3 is TGTGCTAGTGGTCTCCGTCCGAGCCCCACTGAAGCTTTCTTT.

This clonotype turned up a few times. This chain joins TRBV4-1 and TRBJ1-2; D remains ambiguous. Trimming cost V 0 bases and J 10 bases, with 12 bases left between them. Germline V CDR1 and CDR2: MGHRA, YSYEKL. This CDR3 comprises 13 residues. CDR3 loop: CASSQDQRTTYTF. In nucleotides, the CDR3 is TGCGCCAGCAGCCAAGACCAACGGACCACCTACACCTTC.

CDR3 sequence reads: CASSLVWDRSGELFF. In DNA, the CDR3 is TGCGCCAGCAGCTTGGTCTGGGATCGGTCCGGGGAGCTGTTTTTT. The V call is TRBV5-1, the J call TRBJ2-2; D gene unclear. Germline assignment: CDR1 SGHRS and CDR2 YFSETQ. V dropped 0 bases and J dropped 6 bases, with 12 bases sitting between them. The length of the CDR3 is 15 residues.

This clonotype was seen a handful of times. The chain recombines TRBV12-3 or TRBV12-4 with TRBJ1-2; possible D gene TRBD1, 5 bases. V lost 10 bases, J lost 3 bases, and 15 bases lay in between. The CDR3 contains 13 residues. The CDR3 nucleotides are TGTGCCACCTACCCAGGGAGGGACTATGGCTACACCTTC. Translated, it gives CATYPGRDYGYTF.

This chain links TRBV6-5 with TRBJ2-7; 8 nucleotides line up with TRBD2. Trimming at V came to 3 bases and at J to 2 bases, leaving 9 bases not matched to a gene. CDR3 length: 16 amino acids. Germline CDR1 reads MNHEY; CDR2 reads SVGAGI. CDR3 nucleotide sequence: TGTGCCAGCAGTTATTCCCGTAGCGGGGCCCCCTACGAGCAGTACTTC. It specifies CASSYSRSGAPYEQYF.

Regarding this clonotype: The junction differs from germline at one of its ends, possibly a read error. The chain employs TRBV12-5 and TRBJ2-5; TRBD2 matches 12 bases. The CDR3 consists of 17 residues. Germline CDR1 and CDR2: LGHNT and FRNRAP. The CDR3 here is CASGQLAGGINEESQYF. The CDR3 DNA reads TGTGCTAGTGGTCAACTAGCGGGGGGAATAAATGAAGAGAGCCAGTACTTC.

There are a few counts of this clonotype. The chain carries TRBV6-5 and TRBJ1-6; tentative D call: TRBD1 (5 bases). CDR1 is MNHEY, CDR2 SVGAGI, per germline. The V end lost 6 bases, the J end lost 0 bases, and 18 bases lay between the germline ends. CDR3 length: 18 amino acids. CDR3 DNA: TGTGCCAGCAGCCACGGGGGGTCCGACAGCTCCTATAATTCACCCCTCCACTTT. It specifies CASSHGGSDSSYNSPLHF.

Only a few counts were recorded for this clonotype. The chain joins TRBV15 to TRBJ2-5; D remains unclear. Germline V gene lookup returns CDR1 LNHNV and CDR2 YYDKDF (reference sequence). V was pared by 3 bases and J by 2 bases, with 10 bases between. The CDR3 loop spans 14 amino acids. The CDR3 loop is CATSRILQQETQYF. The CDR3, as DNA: TGTGCCACCAGCAGGATCCTCCAGCAAGAGACCCAGTACTTC.

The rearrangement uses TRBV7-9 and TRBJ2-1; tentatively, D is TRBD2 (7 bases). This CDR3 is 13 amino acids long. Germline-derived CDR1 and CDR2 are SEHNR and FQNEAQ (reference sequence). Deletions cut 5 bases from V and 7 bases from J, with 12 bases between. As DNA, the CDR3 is TGTGCCAGCAGCCTCGGGGGGCGAAATGAGCAGTTCTTC. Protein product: CASSLGGRNEQFF.

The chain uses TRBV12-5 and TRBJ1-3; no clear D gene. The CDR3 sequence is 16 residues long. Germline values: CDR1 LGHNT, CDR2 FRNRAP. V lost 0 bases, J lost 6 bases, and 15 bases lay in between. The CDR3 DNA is TGTGCTAGTGGTTTGGTACCAGGAGGCGCGTTAAACACCATATATTTT. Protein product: CASGLVPGGALNTIYF.

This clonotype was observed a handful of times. CDR3 sequence (DNA): TGTGCCAGCAGTTTATCAGTACTCCAAGAGACCCAGTACTTC. It yields the protein CASSLSVLQETQYF. The gene calls are TRBV27 and TRBJ2-5; D ambiguous. CDR1 MNHEY and CDR2 SMNVEV come from the germline V gene (reference sequence). The CDR3 is 14 residues long. V shed 0 bases and J shed 1 base, with 6 bases lying between them.

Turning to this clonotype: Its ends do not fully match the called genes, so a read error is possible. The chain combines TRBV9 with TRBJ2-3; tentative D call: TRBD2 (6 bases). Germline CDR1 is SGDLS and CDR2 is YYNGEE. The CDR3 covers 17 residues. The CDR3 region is CSSSPQGTGVRTDTQYF. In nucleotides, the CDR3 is TGTTCCAGCAGCCCCCAAGGGACGGGGGTCAGGACAGATACGCAGTATTTT.

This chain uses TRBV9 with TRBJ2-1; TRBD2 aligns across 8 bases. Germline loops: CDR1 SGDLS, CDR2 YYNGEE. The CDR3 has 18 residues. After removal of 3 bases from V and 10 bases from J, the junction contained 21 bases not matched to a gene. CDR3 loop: CASSGRAERGGRPGEQFF. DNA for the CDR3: TGTGCCAGCAGCGGCCGGGCCGAACGGGGGGGCAGGCCTGGGGAGCAGTTCTTC.

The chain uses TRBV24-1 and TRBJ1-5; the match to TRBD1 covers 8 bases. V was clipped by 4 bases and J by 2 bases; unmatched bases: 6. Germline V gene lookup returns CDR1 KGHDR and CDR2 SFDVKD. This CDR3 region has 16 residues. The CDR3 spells CATSDPDRDGNQPQHF. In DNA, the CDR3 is TGTGCCACCAGTGACCCGGACAGGGATGGCAATCAGCCCCAGCATTTT.

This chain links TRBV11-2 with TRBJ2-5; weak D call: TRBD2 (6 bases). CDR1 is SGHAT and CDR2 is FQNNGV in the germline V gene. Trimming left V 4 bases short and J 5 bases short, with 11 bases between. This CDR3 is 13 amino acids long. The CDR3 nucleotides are TGTGCCAGCAGCTACGGAGGGAGGGAGACCCAGTACTTC. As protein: CASSYGGRETQYF.

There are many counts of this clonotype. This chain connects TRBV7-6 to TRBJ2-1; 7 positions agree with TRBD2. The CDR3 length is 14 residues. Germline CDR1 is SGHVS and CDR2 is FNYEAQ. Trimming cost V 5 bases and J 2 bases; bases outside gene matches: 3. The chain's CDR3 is CASSPGGPYNEQFF. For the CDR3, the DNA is TGTGCCAGCAGCCCGGGGGGACCCTACAATGAGCAGTTCTTC.

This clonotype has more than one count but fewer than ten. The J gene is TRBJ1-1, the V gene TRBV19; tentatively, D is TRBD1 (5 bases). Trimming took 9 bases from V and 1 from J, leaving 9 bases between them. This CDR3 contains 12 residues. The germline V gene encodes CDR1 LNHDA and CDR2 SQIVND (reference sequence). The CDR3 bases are TGTGCCAGCTGCACAGGGAACACTGAAGCTTTCTTT. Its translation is CASCTGNTEAFF.

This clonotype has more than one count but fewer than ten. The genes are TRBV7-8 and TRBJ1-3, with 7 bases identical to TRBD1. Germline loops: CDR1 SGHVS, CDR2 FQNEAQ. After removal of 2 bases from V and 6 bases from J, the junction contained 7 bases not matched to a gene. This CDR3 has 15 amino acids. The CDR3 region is CASSLPGQRINTIYF. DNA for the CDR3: TGTGCCAGCAGCTTACCGGGACAGAGGATAAACACCATATATTTT.